The clone carrying this T cell receptor (beta chain) has more than one count but fewer than ten. What it binds is not known. From the 5' RACE reads, TCRdb called clonotypes with MiXCR, one entry per CDR3 protein. Among about 39,000 distinct CDR3 sequences listed, roughly 6.1% were seen once. This record comes from a study of T-cell memory formation after mild COVID-19. The germline V gene has CDR1 SGHAT and CDR2 FQNNGV. Trimming took off 2 bases at V and 10 bases at J, with 9 bases between the two ends. This CDR3 has 13 residues. Study-wide results and caveats: Contracting clones localized mainly to CM and EM when CD4+ and mainly to EMRA when CD8+.

This sequence originates from an adult who had mild COVID-19 (a few samples of this study predate the infection). Cell type and time point are not known. Sequencing was done on a sample of PBMCs or a T cell subset sorted from them (not recorded which). The chain carries TRBV11-2 and TRBJ1-6, with unresolved D. For the CDR3, the DNA is TGTGCCAGCAGCTTACCGGGAGGCTCACCCCTCCACTTT. Amino acids: CASSLPGGSPLHF.